The entry below gives a single T cell receptor beta chain sequence along with its context. Germline CDR1 reads MDHEN; CDR2 reads SYDVKM. The V and J ends lost 8 bases and 1 base, in that order; junction bases with no gene match: 7. The CDR3 sequence is 15 residues long. These data originate in a study of blood T cell repertoires in COVID-19. Study-wide background: From the United States, Italy and Spain came samples of acute and convalescent COVID-19. From T cells, B-cell-depleted T cells, or PBMCs came the material, which was cDNA or gDNA.

In the source study's methods: From reference gene primer amplification, estimates of nucleated cell counts were derived. Sequencing used immunoSEQ multiplex PCR; TCRdb keeps in-frame clones, though not all of them. From that table come the V and J calls and clone size; the DNA was used to work out D and trimming. Of 300,000 to 400,000 clones in the sample, about 90% were seen once. One Seattle source followed patients from active infection through their disease course. Sequenced material: peripheral blood. This chain connects TRBV28 to TRBJ2-2; the match to TRBD1 covers 7 bases. This clonotype was obtained from a woman aged 70-85 years with COVID-19, enrolled during active disease. In DNA, the CDR3 is TGTGCCAGCGGAACACGGACAGGGAACACCGGGGAGCTGTTTTTT. Translated, it gives CASGTRTGNTGELFF.